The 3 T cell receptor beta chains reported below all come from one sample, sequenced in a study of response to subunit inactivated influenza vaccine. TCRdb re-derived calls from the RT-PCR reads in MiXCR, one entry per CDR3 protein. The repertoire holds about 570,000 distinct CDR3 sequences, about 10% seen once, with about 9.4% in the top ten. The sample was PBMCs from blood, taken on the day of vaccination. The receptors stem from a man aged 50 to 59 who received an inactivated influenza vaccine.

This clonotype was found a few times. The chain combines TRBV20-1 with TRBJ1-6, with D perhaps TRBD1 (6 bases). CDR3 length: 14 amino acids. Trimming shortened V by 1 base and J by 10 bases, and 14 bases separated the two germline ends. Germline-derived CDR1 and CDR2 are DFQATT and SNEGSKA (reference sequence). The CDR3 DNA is TGCAGTGCTAGAGTCGGGGGGGCTGGATCACCCCTCCACTTT. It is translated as CSARVGGAGSPLHF.

CDR3: CASSYSPFGDSPLHF. The CDR3 DNA reads TGTGCCAGCAGTTACTCCCCCTTTGGGGATTCACCCCTCCACTTT. The rearrangement links TRBV6-5 to TRBJ1-6; D remains unclear. Germline CDR1 MNHEY, CDR2 SVGAGI. The CDR3 sequence is 15 residues long. Trimming pared 0 bases from V and 8 bases from J, leaving 11 bases between.

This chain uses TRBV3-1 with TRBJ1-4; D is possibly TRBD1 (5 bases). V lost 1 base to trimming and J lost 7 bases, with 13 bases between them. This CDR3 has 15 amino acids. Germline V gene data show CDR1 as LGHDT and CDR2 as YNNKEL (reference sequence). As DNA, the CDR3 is TGTGCCAGCAGCCAAGGTTCGGGAAGGGGTGAAAAACTGTTTTTT. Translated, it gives CASSQGSGRGEKLFF.